The 19 T cell receptor beta chains below were found in one sample sequenced in a study of OX40 agonist ivuxolimab in advanced cancers. The library was generated by the immunoSEQ multiplex PCR assay. Entries here come from immuneACCESS through TCRdb and include only in-frame sequences with V and J called. Some clones fail to appear in such tables; in the studies checked, an unresolved V gene covers under half of the shortfall, and the cause of the remainder is unknown. The sample yields 100,000 to 140,000 clones; around 90% were counted once. The ten largest clones capture about 1.2% of the sample. The sequencing here drew on CD4+ or CD8+ T cells sorted from blood, taken in a trial of the OX40 agonist ivuxolimab. Receptors originate from an adult with an advanced solid tumor such as melanoma, head and neck, liver or kidney cancer.

The chain uses TRBV19 and TRBJ2-7; perhaps TRBD1 as D (5 bases). V was pared by 3 bases and J by 0 bases, with 12 bases between. Germline V gives CDR1 LNHDA, CDR2 SQIVND (reference sequence). The CDR3 extends over 15 amino acids. This CDR3 reads CASSIRPGYSYEQYF. The CDR3 DNA sequence: TGTGCCAGTAGTATTCGGCCAGGGTACTCCTACGAGCAGTACTTC.

The V call is TRBV28, the J call TRBJ2-7; D uncertain. There are 16 residues in the CDR3. Germline loops: CDR1 MDHEN, CDR2 SYDVKM. V lost 5 bases and J 6 bases, leaving 23 bases between the germline ends. CDR3: CASSLFRILKTAEQYF. CDR3 DNA: TGTGCCAGCAGTCTCTTTCGGATATTGAAAACCGCCGAGCAGTACTTC.

The rearrangement joins TRBV28 to TRBJ1-1; tentatively, D is TRBD1 (5 bases). Trimming stripped 3 bases from V and 0 bases from J, with 11 bases between. Germline loops: CDR1 MDHEN, CDR2 SYDVKM. The CDR3 extends over 15 amino acids. The CDR3 region has the DNA TGTGCCAGCAGTTTGGGACGGGCCATGAACACTGAAGCTTTCTTT. This translates into CASSLGRAMNTEAFF. The whole variable domain, remainder taken from reference TRBV28 and TRBJ1-1, is DVKVTQSSRYLVKRTGEKVFLECVQDMDHENMFWYRQDPGLGLRLIYFSYDVKMKEKGDIPEGYSVSREKKERFSLILESASTNQTSMYLCASSLGRAMNTEAFFGQGTRLTVV.

The chain couples TRBV6-5 to TRBJ1-3; 10 nucleotides match TRBD1. The CDR3 is 14 residues long. The germline CDR1 and CDR2 sequences are MNHEY and SVGAGI. With 6 bases clipped from V and 8 bases from J, the junction kept 7 bases outside the gene matches. CDR3 amino acids: CASRTTGGADTIYF. The CDR3 DNA sequence: TGTGCCAGCAGGACGACAGGGGGCGCGGACACCATATATTTT.

The CDR3 region is CASTGGPSYNEQFF. Here the CDR3 DNA reads TGTGCCAGCACCGGAGGTCCCTCCTACAATGAGCAGTTCTTC. The genes are TRBV5-6 and TRBJ2-1; D might be TRBD2 (5 bases). Between the trimmed V and J ends, which lost 6 bases and 0 bases, there was a span of 10 bases. The length of the CDR3 is 14 residues. Germline V gene sequence: CDR1 SGHDT, CDR2 YYEEEE.

The chain carries TRBV6-5 and TRBJ2-7; D could derive from TRBD1 or TRBD2 (5 bases each). The V and J ends lost 6 bases and 4 bases respectively, with 16 bases between them. CDR3 length: 14 residues. The germline gives CDR1 MNHEY, CDR2 SVGAGI. The CDR3, as DNA: TGTGCCAGCAGAACCGGGACGGTAAAATACGAGCAGTACTTC. Translating gives CASRTGTVKYEQYF.

This clone was seen only once. The identical CDR3 is also encoded by other nucleotide sequences in the sample. The chain uses TRBV18 and TRBJ1-2; TRBD1 might be the D (5 bases). With 6 bases removed from V and 2 bases from J, the gap between germline ends came to 10 bases. The CDR3 has 13 amino acids. Germline CDR1 is KGHSH and CDR2 is LQKENI. As DNA, the CDR3 is TGTGCCAGCTCCCCCGACAGAAACTATGGCTACACCTTC. Protein product: CASSPDRNYGYTF.

The V and J genes are TRBV27 and TRBJ1-5; TRBD1 matches at 8 bases. The CDR3 covers 15 residues. V trimming: 2 bases; J trimming: 2 bases; junction bases outside the gene matches: 2. Germline V gene sequence: CDR1 MNHEY, CDR2 SMNVEV (reference sequence). The chain's CDR3 is CASSLAGGGNQPQHF. The CDR3 coding sequence is TGTGCCAGCAGTTTAGCAGGGGGCGGCAATCAGCCCCAGCATTTT.

The chain employs TRBV2 and TRBJ2-7; 10 bases line up with TRBD1. CDR1 and CDR2 (germline): SNHLY, FYNNEI. Trimming cost V 2 bases and J 3 bases; bases outside gene matches: 4. This CDR3 has 15 residues. The DNA of the CDR3 is TGTGCCAGCAGTGAAAGGGACAGGGGTTTCTACGAGCAGTACTTC. This gives the protein CASSERDRGFYEQYF.

This chain connects TRBV7-9 to TRBJ2-1, with D possibly being TRBD1 (6 bases). The CDR3 covers 13 residues. V lost 5 bases to trimming and J lost 4 bases, with 9 bases between them. Germline values: CDR1 SEHNR, CDR2 FQNEAQ (reference sequence). The CDR3 loop reads CASSIGQYNEQFF. CDR3 bases: TGTGCCAGCAGCATAGGACAGTACAATGAGCAGTTCTTC.

The V call is TRBV13, the J call TRBJ2-1; TRBD2 aligns across 8 bases. The CDR3 totals 17 residues. Germline CDR1 reads PRHDT; CDR2 reads FYEKMQ (reference sequence). V dropped 5 bases and J dropped 5; count of bases not matched to a gene: 14. The CDR3 sequence is CASSEMVAGSRHNEQFF. CDR3 coding DNA: TGTGCCAGCAGCGAGATGGTAGCGGGATCACGACACAATGAGCAGTTCTTC. Full variable domain (missing parts from reference TRBV13 and TRBJ2-1): AAGVIQSPRHLIKEKRETATLKCYPIPRHDTVYWYQQGPGQDPQFLISFYEKMQSDKGSIPDRFSAQQFSDYHSELNMSSLELGDSALYFCASSEMVAGSRHNEQFFGPGTRLTVL.

CDR3 in DNA: TGTGCCAGCAAAGAAAGCTCCTACAATGAGCAGTTCTTC. This translates into CASKESSYNEQFF. The rearrangement uses TRBV6-1 and TRBJ2-1, with D unclear. With 7 bases removed from V and 0 bases from J, the gap between germline ends came to 7 bases. This CDR3 comprises 13 residues. The germline V gene has CDR1 MNHNS and CDR2 SASEGT.

V gene TRBV28 combines with J gene TRBJ1-4, with 8 bases matching TRBD1. This CDR3 has 13 residues. The germline V gene encodes CDR1 MDHEN and CDR2 SYDVKM. V dropped 8 bases and J dropped 7; count of bases not matched to a gene: 6. This CDR3 reads CASYGQGSEKLFF. DNA of the CDR3: TGTGCCAGCTACGGACAGGGTAGTGAAAAACTGTTTTTT.

Comment on this clone: At one end the junction does not follow the germline gene, possibly because of a read error. V gene TRBV2 combines with J gene TRBJ1-2; the D is unclear. Germline V CDR1 and CDR2: SNHLY, FYNNEI. This CDR3 region has 10 residues. Here the CDR3 reads CASSYEIGYF. The CDR3 coding sequence is TGTGCCAGCAGTTACGAAATAGGTTACTTC. Based on the CDR3 plus reference TRBV2 and TRBJ1-2, the full variable domain is EPEVTQTPSHQVTQMGQEVILRCVPISNHLYFYWYRQILGQKVEFLVSFYNNEISEKSEIFDDQFSVERPDGSNFTLKIRSTKLEDSAMYFCASSYEIGYFGSGTRLTVV.

The rearrangement joins TRBV28 to TRBJ2-7; D unresolved. Deletions cut 2 bases from V and 0 bases from J, with 8 bases between. Germline CDR1 and CDR2: MDHEN and SYDVKM. The CDR3 has 14 residues. The CDR3: CASSLEGNSYEQYF. In nucleotides, the CDR3 is TGTGCCAGCAGTTTAGAAGGCAACTCCTACGAGCAGTACTTC.

V and J are TRBV5-1 and TRBJ1-1, with D unclear. Trimming took 4 bases from V and 0 from J, leaving 10 bases between them. The CDR3 loop spans 14 amino acids. CDR1 SGHRS and CDR2 YFSETQ come from the germline V gene. The CDR3 loop reads CASSGPTVNTEAFF. The CDR3 DNA sequence: TGCGCCAGCAGCGGACCTACAGTGAACACTGAAGCTTTCTTT.

J is TRBJ1-5 and V is TRBV28; 9 nucleotides align to TRBD1. After removal of 7 bases from V and 6 bases from J, the junction contained 10 bases not matched to a gene. The CDR3 has 15 amino acids. Germline values: CDR1 MDHEN, CDR2 SYDVKM. The CDR3 region has the DNA TGTGCCAGCACCCGGGGACAGGGTCTGACTCAGCCCCAGCATTTT. It codes for CASTRGQGLTQPQHF.

The rearrangement uses TRBV27 and TRBJ1-1; D unresolved. The CDR3 consists of 15 residues. With 0 bases removed from V and 1 base from J, the gap between germline ends came to 9 bases. Per the germline V gene, CDR1 is MNHEY and CDR2 is SMNVEV (reference sequence). The chain's CDR3 is CASSLSFSPNTEAFF. The CDR3 nucleotides are TGTGCCAGCAGTTTATCGTTTAGTCCGAACACTGAAGCTTTCTTT.

The chain is built from TRBV6-1 and TRBJ1-2; 7 bases fit TRBD1. The CDR3 consists of 15 residues. Germline trimming cut 6 bases from V and 4 bases from J; bases unmatched to any gene: 11. Germline V lookup: CDR1 MNHNS, CDR2 SASEGT. The CDR3 nucleotides read TGTGCCAGCAGCAAAGCCACCGGGACAGCCTATGGCTACACCTTC. It specifies CASSKATGTAYGYTF.